These 19 T cell receptor beta chains originate from one sample sequenced in a study of shared clonotypes between healthy human individuals. Method: immunoSEQ multiplex PCR; TCRdb's copy keeps in-frame clones and lacks some. This repertoire shows about 2.4 million clones, around 94% found once; its top ten account for roughly 0.15%. The sample consisted of naive CD4+ T cells sorted from blood. The subset: CD45RA+ positively selected. Receptors originate from a man aged 18 to 29 in good health.

The V gene is TRBV21-1, the J gene TRBJ1-2. TRBV21-1 is listed as a pseudogene. The CDR3 is 11 residues long. The CDR3 DNA reads TGTGCCATTTCGCCTAACTATGGCTACACCTTC. Its translation: CAISPNYGYTF.

As regards this clone: Additional DNA sequences in this sample encode the identical CDR3. The CDR3 region is CASSLLGLSTDTQYF. CDR3 coding DNA: TGCGCCAGCAGCTTGCTGGGTCTGAGCACAGATACGCAGTATTTT. The chain joins TRBV5-1 to TRBJ2-3; unclear D gene. There are 15 residues in the CDR3. From germline, CDR1 is SGHRS and CDR2 YFSETQ. V was trimmed by 1 base and J by 0 bases, leaving 9 bases between them.

CDR3 amino acids: CASSLATGANSPLHF. CDR3 in DNA: TGTGCCAGCAGCTTAGCAACAGGGGCTAATTCACCCCTCCACTTT. The J gene is TRBJ1-6, the V gene TRBV7-8, with 7 bases lining up with TRBD1. Germline CDR1 and CDR2: SGHVS and FQNEAQ. V lost 0 bases and J lost 6; bases outside the gene matches: 2. The CDR3 has 15 residues.

Concerning this clone: At the DNA level, this CDR3 is encoded by other sequences in the same sample as well. This CDR3 is CASSLSRGEKLFF. In DNA form, the CDR3 reads TGTGCCAGCAGTTTATCGAGGGGCGAAAAACTGTTTTTT. The chain carries TRBV27 and TRBJ1-4, with D possibly matching TRBD1 (5 bases). Looked up from germline, CDR1 is MNHEY and CDR2 is SMNVEV (reference sequence). The CDR3 is made up of 13 amino acids. V gave up 0 bases and J gave up 8 bases, with 7 bases separating them.

Of note for this clone: Other DNA sequences in the sample encode the same CDR3. J is TRBJ2-1 and V is TRBV6-1; D is unresolved. Between the trimmed V and J ends, which lost 4 bases and 0 bases, there was a span of 7 bases. CDR1 is MNHNS, CDR2 SASEGT, per germline. The CDR3 contains 14 residues. CDR3 in DNA: TGTGCCAGCAGTGGAGGACCCTCCTACAATGAGCAGTTCTTC. It encodes CASSGGPSYNEQFF.

This chain connects TRBV5-5 to TRBJ1-2; D is possibly TRBD1 (6 bases). With 4 bases removed from V and 6 bases from J, the gap between germline ends came to 19 bases. CDR3 length: 15 residues. Germline-derived CDR1 and CDR2 are SGHKS and YYEKEE (reference sequence). In DNA form, the CDR3 reads TGTGCCAGCAGCCCGGTCGGGGGCCTCGTCGATGGCTACACCTTC. The encoded protein is CASSPVGGLVDGYTF.

V usage is TRBV7-2 and J usage is TRBJ1-3; maybe TRBD1 (6 bases). The CDR3 has 19 residues. The V and J ends lost 3 bases and 0 bases respectively, with 21 bases between them. Germline CDR1 reads SGHTA; CDR2 reads FQGNSA. CDR3 protein: CASSLTGAGLVSSGNTIYF. CDR3 sequence (DNA): TGTGCCAGCAGCTTGACAGGAGCCGGACTCGTCAGCTCTGGAAACACCATATATTTT.

V is TRBV14 and J is TRBJ2-7; D remains unclear. The CDR3 length is 13 residues. With 3 bases removed from V and 8 bases from J, the gap between germline ends came to 14 bases. The germline CDR1 and CDR2 sequences are SGHDN and FVKESK. CDR3 protein: CASSQGTASQQYF. For the CDR3, the DNA is TGTGCCAGCAGCCAGGGAACGGCATCGCAGCAGTACTTC.

This chain uses TRBV11-3 with TRBJ2-1, with 9 bases matching TRBD1. The CDR3 consists of 16 residues. Unmatched junction bases numbered 6, after V lost 5 bases and J lost 1 base. Per germline, CDR1 SGHNT and CDR2 YENEEA. This CDR3 is CASSLAGTGSYNEQFF. The CDR3 coding sequence is TGTGCCAGCAGCCTCGCAGGGACAGGGTCCTACAATGAGCAGTTCTTC.

J is TRBJ2-1 and V is TRBV7-2, with 7 positions matching TRBD1. J lost 5 bases, V lost 8 bases, and 9 bases had no gene match. Germline V gives CDR1 SGHTA, CDR2 FQGNSA. The CDR3 is made up of 14 amino acids. The CDR3 DNA follows: TGTGCCAGCCGTACCGGGACAGCGAACAATGAGCAGTTCTTC. Its translation: CASRTGTANNEQFF.

J is TRBJ1-5 and V is TRBV10-1, with D possibly TRBD1 on 6 matching bases. V lost 5 bases, J lost 0 bases, and 17 bases lay in between. This CDR3 is built from 17 residues. Germline V gene sequence: CDR1 WNHNN, CDR2 SYGVQD (reference sequence). In nucleotides, the CDR3 is TGCGCCAGCAGTAATCTCCAGGGGATATCTAGCAATCAGCCCCAGCATTTT. Amino acid sequence: CASSNLQGISSNQPQHF.

The chain recombines TRBV6-6 with TRBJ1-1; D might be TRBD1 (6 bases). The CDR3 has 15 residues. CDR1 MNHNY and CDR2 SVGAGI come from the germline V gene (reference sequence). The ends were cut back, 0 bases at V and 4 bases at J, with 12 bases in the middle. CDR3 nucleotide sequence: TGTGCCAGCAGTTACTCGGGGGGGCGAGGCACTGAAGCTTTCTTT. Translation gives CASSYSGGRGTEAFF.

The chain combines TRBV2 with TRBJ2-1; 8 nucleotides match TRBD2. The length of the CDR3 is 15 residues. Trimming at V came to 6 bases and at J to 5 bases, leaving 9 bases not matched to a gene. Germline loops: CDR1 SNHLY, CDR2 FYNNEI. In DNA, the CDR3 is TGTGCCAGCAGGACGGGGGGGAGGGCAAACAATGAGCAGTTCTTC. Translation: CASRTGGRANNEQFF.

The rearrangement uses TRBV28 and TRBJ1-5, with 7 bases that match TRBD1. The CDR3 is 18 residues long. Looked up from germline, CDR1 is MDHEN and CDR2 is SYDVKM. Trimming removed 4 bases from V and 0 bases from J; junction bases left unmatched: 12. CDR3 coding DNA: TGTGCCAGCAGTTACGGGACAGCTACAAAATATAGCAATCAGCCCCAGCATTTT. It translates to CASSYGTATKYSNQPQHF. The full variable domain, rest sourced from reference TRBV28 and TRBJ1-5, is DVKVTQSSRYLVKRTGEKVFLECVQDMDHENMFWYRQDPGLGLRLIYFSYDVKMKEKGDIPEGYSVSREKKERFSLILESASTNQTSMYLCASSYGTATKYSNQPQHFGDGTRLSIL.

The V gene is TRBV9, the J gene TRBJ2-5, with D perhaps TRBD1 (5 bases). The CDR3 runs 17 residues. In germline, CDR1 is SGDLS, CDR2 YYNGEE. The V gene lost 0 bases and the J gene lost 4 bases, with 19 bases spanning the gap. The CDR3 coding sequence is TGTGCCAGCAGCGTAGTATCTCAATGTGCTAGGGGAGAGACCCAGTACTTC. It codes for CASSVVSQCARGETQYF.

With regard to this clone: Other DNA sequences from this sample encode an identical CDR3 as well. This chain's CDR3 is CASSLAVLAADTQYF. The CDR3 DNA sequence: TGTGCCAGCAGCTTAGCGGTCCTAGCTGCTGATACGCAGTATTTT. The J gene is TRBJ2-3, the V gene TRBV7-2; TRBD2 is a possible D gene (5 bases). Germline-derived CDR1 and CDR2 are SGHTA and FQGNSA. Trimming took 0 bases from V and 6 from J, leaving 13 bases between them. The CDR3 has 15 residues.

This rearrangement joins TRBV28 to TRBJ2-3; TRBD1 might be the D (6 bases). CDR1 and CDR2 (germline): MDHEN, SYDVKM. The V end was cut by 8 bases, the J end by 1 base, with 16 bases between. The CDR3 spans 15 residues. CDR3 protein: CASGRQDIGTDTQYF. The CDR3, as DNA: TGTGCCAGCGGACGACAGGACATTGGCACAGATACGCAGTATTTT.

Regarding this clone: This specimen includes other DNA sequences encoding the same CDR3. This chain uses TRBV18 with TRBJ2-6; 8 nucleotides agree with TRBD1. CDR3 length equals 16 residues. CDR1 KGHSH and CDR2 LQKENI come from the germline V gene. Trimming at V came to 2 bases and at J to 4 bases, leaving 4 bases not matched to a gene. The CDR3 coding sequence is TGTGCCAGCTCACCAGACAGGGGTTCCGGGGCCAACGTCCTGACTTTC. It is translated as CASSPDRGSGANVLTF.

The chain has TRBV5-1 and TRBJ2-5; D may match TRBD1 or TRBD2 (5 bases each). CDR3 size: 14 residues. Germline V gene sequence: CDR1 SGHRS, CDR2 YFSETQ. V lost 5 bases, J lost 5 bases, and 16 bases lay in between. The CDR3 DNA follows: TGCGCCAGCAGTCCCTCGGGGCAGCAGGAGACCCAGTACTTC. It specifies CASSPSGQQETQYF.